This T cell receptor (beta chain) was identified during a study of cytomegalovirus exposure and HLA in healthy donors (dated by TCRdb to between 2016 and 2019). Notes on the research overall: A later analysis indicated that the roughly 120 validation repertoires were generated on the platform also employed for the 666 repertoires of the first cohort. To predict cytomegalovirus infection status, the study brought together high-throughput TCR immunosequencing, statistical association of individual TCRs with disease status, and machine learning. The aim of the study was to test whether cataloging public T cell receptors could identify signatures of past pathogen exposure. In addition to the first cohort of roughly 670 subjects, a separate validation cohort of 120 different subjects was used. Overall study results and their limits: The authors suggested that the approach could potentially be generalized to other disease states and immunological phenotypes. A later analysis lacked HLA typing for the validation cohort, so it scored co-occurrence in that cohort across all 110 or so repertoires. In vitro tests confirmed that a few of the cytomegalovirus-associated TCR beta chains recognize cytomegalovirus antigens. In a later analysis, TCRs clustered in the first cohort were found to also tend to co-occur in the 120 or so validation repertoires, with approximately 95% of cluster scores above 0. Across donors, most TCR sequences were observed very rarely, whereas some public TCRs were present in many individuals. Cytomegalovirus status was reported to be diagnosed by the classifier with high specificity and sensitivity in both the original and validation cohorts. A total of 164 TCR beta chains were listed by the study as associated with cytomegalovirus.

A single count supports this clone. Its binding antigen is unknown. Per-base qualities were not stored, and no clone one base away is much larger. The donors were included in the validation cohort of 120 subjects, a group kept apart from the approximately 700-subject first cohort. Libraries came from the immunoSEQ multiplex PCR assay. Per the original workflow: A statistical classification framework was developed to diagnose cytomegalovirus status using the catalog of TCR beta chain sequences. TCRdb limited this immuneACCESS table to in-frame rearrangements with V and J called. A share of clones is missing; checked studies link under half to unresolved V genes, and the rest is unexplained. V and J calls and clone size are as listed in that table; D and trimming were resolved from the DNA. The sample table shows about 130,000 clones, and 89% are seen once. The ten largest clones capture over 1% of the sample.

There are 16 amino acids in the CDR3, from cysteine to phenylalanine inclusive. Only the CDR3 region is kept as DNA, spanning 48 bases read in frame from base 1. According to the germline V gene, CDR1 reads SGHTA and CDR2 reads FQGTGA. Clipping removes 2 bases from V and 6 bases from J, with 8 as the unmatched junction base count. The chain employs TRBV7-3 and TRBJ2-2, with 8 central nucleotides matching TRBD1. The sequence was collected from a woman aged 18-29 years in good health and CMV-seronegative. The sequencing input was PBMCs. The CDR3 amino acid sequence is: CASSLRWSGGSGELFF. The DNA is as follows: TGTGCCAGCAGCTTACGGTGGTCAGGGGGCTCCGGGGAGCTGTTTTTT.